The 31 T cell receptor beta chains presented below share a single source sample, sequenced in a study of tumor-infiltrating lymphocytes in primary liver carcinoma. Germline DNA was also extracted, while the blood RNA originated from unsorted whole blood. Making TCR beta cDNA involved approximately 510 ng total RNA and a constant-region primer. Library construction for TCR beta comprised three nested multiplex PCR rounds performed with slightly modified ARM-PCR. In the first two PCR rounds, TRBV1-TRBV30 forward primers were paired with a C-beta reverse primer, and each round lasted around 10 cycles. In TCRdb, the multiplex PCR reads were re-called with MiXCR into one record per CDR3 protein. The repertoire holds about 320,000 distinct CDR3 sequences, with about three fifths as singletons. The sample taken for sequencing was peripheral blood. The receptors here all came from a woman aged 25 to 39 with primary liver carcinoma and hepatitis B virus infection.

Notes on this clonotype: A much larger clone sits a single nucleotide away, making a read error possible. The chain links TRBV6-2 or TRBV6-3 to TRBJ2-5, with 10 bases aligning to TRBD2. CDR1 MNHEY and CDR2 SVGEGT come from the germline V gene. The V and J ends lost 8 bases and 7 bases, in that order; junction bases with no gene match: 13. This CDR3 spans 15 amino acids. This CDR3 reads CASATLAGGRGTQYF. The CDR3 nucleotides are TGTGCCAGCGCAACCTTAGCGGGAGGTCGAGGGACCCAGTACTTC.

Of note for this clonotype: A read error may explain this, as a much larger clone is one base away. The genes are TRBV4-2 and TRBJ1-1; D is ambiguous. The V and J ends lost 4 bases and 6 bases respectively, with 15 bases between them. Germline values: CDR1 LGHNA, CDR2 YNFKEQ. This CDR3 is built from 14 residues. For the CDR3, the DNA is TGTGCCAGCAGCCGGACGGACTGGGGAGCTGAAGCTTTCTTT. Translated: CASSRTDWGAEAFF.

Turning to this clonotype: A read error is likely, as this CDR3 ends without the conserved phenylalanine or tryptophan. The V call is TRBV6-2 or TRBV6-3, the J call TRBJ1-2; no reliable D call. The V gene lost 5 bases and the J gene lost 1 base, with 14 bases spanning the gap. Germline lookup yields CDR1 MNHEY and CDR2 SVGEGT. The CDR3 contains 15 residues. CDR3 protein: CASSVRPSGNYGYTI. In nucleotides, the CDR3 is TGTGCCAGCAGTGTGAGACCTAGTGGTAACTATGGCTACACCATC.

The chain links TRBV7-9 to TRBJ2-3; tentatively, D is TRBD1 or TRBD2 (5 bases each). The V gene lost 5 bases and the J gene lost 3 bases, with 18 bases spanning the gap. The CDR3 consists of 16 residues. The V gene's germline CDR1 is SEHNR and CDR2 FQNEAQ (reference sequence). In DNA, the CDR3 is TGTGCCAGCAGCCCCGCGAGGGGTCTTTCGACAGATACGCAGTATTTT. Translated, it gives CASSPARGLSTDTQYF.

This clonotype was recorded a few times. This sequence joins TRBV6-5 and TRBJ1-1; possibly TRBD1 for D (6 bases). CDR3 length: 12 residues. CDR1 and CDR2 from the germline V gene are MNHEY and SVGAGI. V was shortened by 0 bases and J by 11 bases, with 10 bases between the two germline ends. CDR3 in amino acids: CASSYSGTNAFF. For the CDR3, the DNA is TGTGCCAGCAGTTACTCCGGGACAAACGCTTTCTTT.

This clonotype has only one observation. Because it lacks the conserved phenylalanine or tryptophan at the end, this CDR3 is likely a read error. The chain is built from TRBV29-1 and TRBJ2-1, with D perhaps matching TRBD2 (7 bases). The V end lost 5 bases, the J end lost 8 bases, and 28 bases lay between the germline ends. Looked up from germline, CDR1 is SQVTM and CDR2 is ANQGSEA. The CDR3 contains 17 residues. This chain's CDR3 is CSVISTRAGAGEYEQFY. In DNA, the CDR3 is TGCAGCGTTATCTCGACTCGGGCGGGAGCAGGGGAGTATGAGCAGTTCTAC.

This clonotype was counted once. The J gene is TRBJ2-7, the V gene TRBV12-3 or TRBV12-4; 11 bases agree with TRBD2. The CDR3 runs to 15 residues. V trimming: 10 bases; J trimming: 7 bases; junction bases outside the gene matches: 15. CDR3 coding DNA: TGTGCCATCTCCCCGGCGGGTAGCGGGAGGGGTGAGCAGTACTTC. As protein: CAISPAGSGRGEQYF.

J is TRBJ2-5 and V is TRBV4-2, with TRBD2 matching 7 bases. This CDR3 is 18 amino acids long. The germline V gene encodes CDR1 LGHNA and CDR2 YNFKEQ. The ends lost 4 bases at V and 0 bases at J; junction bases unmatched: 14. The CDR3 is CASSPVSGDPLYQETQYF. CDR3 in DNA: TGTGCCAGCAGCCCAGTGAGCGGGGATCCTTTGTACCAAGAGACCCAGTACTTC.

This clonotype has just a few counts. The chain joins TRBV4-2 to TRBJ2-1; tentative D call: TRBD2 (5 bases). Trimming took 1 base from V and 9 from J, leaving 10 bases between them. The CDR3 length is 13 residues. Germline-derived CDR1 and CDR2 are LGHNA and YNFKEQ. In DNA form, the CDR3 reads TGTGCCAGCAGCCAAGCACTAGTAGGTGAGCAGTTCTTC. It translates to CASSQALVGEQFF.

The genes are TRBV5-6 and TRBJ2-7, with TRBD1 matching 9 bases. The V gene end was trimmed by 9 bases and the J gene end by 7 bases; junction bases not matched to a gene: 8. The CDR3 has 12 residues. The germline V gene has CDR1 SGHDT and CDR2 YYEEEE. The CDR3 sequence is CATGTGFSEQYF. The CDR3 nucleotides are TGTGCCACCGGGACAGGGTTCTCTGAGCAGTACTTC.

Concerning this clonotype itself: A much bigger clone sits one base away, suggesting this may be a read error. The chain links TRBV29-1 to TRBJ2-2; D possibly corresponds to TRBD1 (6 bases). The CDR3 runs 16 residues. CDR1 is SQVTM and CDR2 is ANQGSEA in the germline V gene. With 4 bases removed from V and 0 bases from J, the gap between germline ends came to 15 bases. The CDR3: CSVGWGHPPNTGELFF. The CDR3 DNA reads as TGCAGCGTTGGCTGGGGGCATCCCCCGAACACCGGGGAGCTGTTTTTT.

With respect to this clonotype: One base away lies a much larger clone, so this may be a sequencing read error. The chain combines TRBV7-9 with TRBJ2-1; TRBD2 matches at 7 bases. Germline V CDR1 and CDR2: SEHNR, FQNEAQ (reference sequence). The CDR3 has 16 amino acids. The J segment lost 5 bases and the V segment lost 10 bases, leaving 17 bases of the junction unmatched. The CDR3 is CANRTGGRGQNNEQFF. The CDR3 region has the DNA TGTGCCAACAGGACCGGGGGGAGAGGGCAAAACAATGAGCAGTTCTTC. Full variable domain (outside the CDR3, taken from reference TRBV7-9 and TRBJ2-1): DTGVSQNPRHKITKRGQNVTFRCDPISEHNRLYWYRQTLGQGPEFLTYFQNEAQLEKSRLLSDRFSAERPKGSFSTLEIQRTEQGDSAMYLCANRTGGRGQNNEQFFGPGTRLTVL.

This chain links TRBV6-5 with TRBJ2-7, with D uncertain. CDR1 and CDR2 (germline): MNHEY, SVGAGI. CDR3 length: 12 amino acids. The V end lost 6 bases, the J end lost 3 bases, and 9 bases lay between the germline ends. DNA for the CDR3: TGTGCCAGCAGGGGATCCAACTACGAGCAGTACTTC. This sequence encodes CASRGSNYEQYF.

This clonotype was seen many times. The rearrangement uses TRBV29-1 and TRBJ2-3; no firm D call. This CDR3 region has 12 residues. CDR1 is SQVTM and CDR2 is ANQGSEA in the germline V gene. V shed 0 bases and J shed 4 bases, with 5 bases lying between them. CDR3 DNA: TGCAGCGTTGAAGATCAGGCAGATACGCAGTATTTT. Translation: CSVEDQADTQYF.

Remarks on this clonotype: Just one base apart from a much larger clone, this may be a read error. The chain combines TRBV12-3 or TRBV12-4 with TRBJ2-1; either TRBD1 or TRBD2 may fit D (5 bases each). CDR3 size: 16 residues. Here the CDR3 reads CASSEPGTVRHNGQFF. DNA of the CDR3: TGTGCCAGCAGTGAACCCGGGACGGTACGACACAATGGGCAGTTCTTC.

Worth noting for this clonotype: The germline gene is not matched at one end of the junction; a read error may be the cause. CDR3: CVSSLGQQETQYF. CDR3 bases: TGTGTCAGCAGTTTAGGGCAGCAAGAGACCCAATACTTC. The chain uses TRBV6-5 and TRBJ2-5; D is unresolved. This CDR3 region has 13 residues. The germline V gene has CDR1 MNHEY and CDR2 SVGAGI.

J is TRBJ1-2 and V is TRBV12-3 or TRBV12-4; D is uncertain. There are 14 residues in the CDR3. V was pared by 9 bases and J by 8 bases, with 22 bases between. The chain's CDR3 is CASSLRQVGKGYTF. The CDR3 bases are TGTGCCAGTAGTCTCCGACAAGTCGGAAAGGGCTACACCTTC.

CDR3 nucleotide sequence: TGTGCCAGCAGCACGTGGGGCAATGAGCAGTTCTTC. It codes for CASSTWGNEQFF. The chain recombines TRBV12-3 or TRBV12-4 with TRBJ2-1; D unresolved. The V and J ends lost 6 bases and 6 bases respectively, with 9 bases between them. This CDR3 comprises 12 residues.

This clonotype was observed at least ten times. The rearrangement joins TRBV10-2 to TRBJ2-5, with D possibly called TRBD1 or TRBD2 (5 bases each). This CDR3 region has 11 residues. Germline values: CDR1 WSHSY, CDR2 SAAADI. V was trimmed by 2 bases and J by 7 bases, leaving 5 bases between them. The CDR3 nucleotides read TGCGCCAGCAGTGAGGGGGGGACCCAGTACTTC. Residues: CASSEGGTQYF.

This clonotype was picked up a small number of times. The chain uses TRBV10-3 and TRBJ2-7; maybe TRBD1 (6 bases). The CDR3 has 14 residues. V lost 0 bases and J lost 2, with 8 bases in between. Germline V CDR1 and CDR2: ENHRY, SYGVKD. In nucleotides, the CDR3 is TGTGCCATCAGTGAGTCCGGGGACACCTACGAGCAGTACTTC. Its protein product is CAISESGDTYEQYF.

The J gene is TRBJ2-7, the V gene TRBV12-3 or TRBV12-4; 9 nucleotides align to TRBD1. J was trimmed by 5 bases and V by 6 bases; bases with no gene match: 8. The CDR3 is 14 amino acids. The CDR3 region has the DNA TGTGCCAGCAGCCTCCGGGACAGGGATCACGAGCAGTACTTC. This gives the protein CASSLRDRDHEQYF.

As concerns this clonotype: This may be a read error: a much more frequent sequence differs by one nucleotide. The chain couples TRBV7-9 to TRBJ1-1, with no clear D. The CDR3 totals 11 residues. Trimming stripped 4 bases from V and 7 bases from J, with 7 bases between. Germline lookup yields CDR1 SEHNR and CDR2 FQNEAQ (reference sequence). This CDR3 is CASSSDCEAFF. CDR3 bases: TGTGCCAGCAGCTCTGACTGTGAAGCTTTCTTT.

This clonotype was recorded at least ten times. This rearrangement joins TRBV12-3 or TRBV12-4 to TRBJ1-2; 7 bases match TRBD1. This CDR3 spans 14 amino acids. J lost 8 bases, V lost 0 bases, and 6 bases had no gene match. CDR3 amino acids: CASSLAGDRQGYTF. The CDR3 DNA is TGTGCCAGCAGTTTAGCAGGGGACAGACAGGGCTACACCTTC.

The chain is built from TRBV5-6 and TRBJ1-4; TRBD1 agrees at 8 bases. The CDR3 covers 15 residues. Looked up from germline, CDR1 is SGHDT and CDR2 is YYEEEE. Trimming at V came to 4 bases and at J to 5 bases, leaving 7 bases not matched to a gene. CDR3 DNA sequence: TGTGCCAGCAGCCCGGACAGGGCAGACAATGAAAAACTGTTTTTT. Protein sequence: CASSPDRADNEKLFF.

CDR3 loop: CSGWVSGGQETQYF. In DNA, the CDR3 is TGCAGCGGGTGGGTTAGCGGGGGTCAAGAGACCCAGTACTTC. The V gene is TRBV29-1, the J gene TRBJ2-5; 9 bases align to TRBD2. The CDR3 is 14 residues long. The germline CDR1 and CDR2 sequences are SQVTM and ANQGSEA. After removal of 7 bases from V and 2 bases from J, the junction contained 8 bases not matched to a gene.

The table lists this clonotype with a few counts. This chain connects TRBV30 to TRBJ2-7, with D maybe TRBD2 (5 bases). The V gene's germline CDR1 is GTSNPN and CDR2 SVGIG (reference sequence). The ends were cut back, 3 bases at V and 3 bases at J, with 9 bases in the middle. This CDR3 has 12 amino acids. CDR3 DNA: TGTGCCTGGAGGGGAGCGAGCTACGAGCAGTACTTC. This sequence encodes CAWRGASYEQYF.

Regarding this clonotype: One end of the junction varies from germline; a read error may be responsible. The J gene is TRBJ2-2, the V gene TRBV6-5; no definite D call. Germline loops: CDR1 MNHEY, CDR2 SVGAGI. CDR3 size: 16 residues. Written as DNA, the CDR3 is TGTGTCAGCAGTTATCTACAGAAATTGAACACCGGGGAGCTGTTTTTT. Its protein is CVSSYLQKLNTGELFF.

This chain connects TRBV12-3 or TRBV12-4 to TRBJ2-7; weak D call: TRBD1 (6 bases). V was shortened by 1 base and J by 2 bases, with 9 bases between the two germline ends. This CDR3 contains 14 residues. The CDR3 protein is CASSLVQGPYEQYF. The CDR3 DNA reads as TGTGCCAGCAGTTTAGTGCAGGGGCCCTACGAGCAGTACTTC.

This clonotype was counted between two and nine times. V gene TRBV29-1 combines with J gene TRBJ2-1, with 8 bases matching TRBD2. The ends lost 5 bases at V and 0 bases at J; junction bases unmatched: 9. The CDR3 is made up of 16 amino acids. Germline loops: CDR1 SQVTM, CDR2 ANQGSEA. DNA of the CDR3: TGCAGCGTTTCCCGGACTAGCCCGAGCTCCTACAATGAGCAGTTCTTC. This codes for CSVSRTSPSSYNEQFF.

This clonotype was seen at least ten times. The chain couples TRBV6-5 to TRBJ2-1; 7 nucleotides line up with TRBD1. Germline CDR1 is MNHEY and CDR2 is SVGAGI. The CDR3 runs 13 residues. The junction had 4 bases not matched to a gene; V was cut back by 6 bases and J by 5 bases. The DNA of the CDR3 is TGTGCCAGCAGACCGACAGGGCACAATGAGCAGTTCTTC. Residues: CASRPTGHNEQFF.

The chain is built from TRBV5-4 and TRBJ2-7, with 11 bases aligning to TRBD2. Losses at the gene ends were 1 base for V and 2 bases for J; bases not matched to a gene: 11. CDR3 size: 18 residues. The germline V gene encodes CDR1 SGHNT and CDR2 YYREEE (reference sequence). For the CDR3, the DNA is TGTGCCAGCAGCTTGTACGCGCTAGCGGGAGGAGAGCCCTACGAGCAGTACTTC. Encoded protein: CASSLYALAGGEPYEQYF.